This TCR beta chain was sequenced during a study of blood T cells in healthy people across ages. Study in general: Through template switching, about one barcoded beta molecule was captured per two T cells, as measured in model experiments.

Caucasian individuals from Russia who were healthy and aged roughly 6 to 90 acted as donors. The authors drew roughly 9.8 milliliters of peripheral blood from each donor. A minimum of 6 micrograms of total RNA was extracted per sample. Using a J-beta primer mix together with a sample-barcoded 5' primer, a second PCR was run for roughly 7 to 12 cycles. TCRdb reprocessed the 5' RACE reads with MiXCR, giving one entry per CDR3 protein. This table has approximately 1.5 million distinct CDR3 sequences, around 36% appearing once. V dropped 3 bases and J dropped 5 bases, with 13 bases sitting between them. This CDR3 is 14 amino acids long. Germline CDR1 MGHRA, CDR2 YSYEKL.

The chain uses TRBV4-1 and TRBJ1-1, with D tentatively TRBD1 (6 bases). This TCR was recovered from a woman aged 30 to 39 in good health. The source material was blood. CDR3 DNA: TGCGCCAGCAGCCACCCGACAGGTAGGACTGAAGCTTTCTTT. Amino acid sequence: CASSHPTGRTEAFF.